Here is one T cell receptor (beta chain) with its context. The antigen remains unidentified. This sample is drawn from a study of T-cell memory formation after mild COVID-19. Overall study findings and caveats: A balance of CD4 and CD8 characterized clones contracting day 15 to 85, whereas later expanders leaned CD4+.

There are 16 residues in the CDR3. V shed 6 bases, J shed 8 bases, and the junction held 8 bases outside the gene matches. 5'RACE, which relied on constant-segment primers, yielded TCR alpha and TCR beta cDNA libraries carrying sample barcodes and UMIs. TCRdb analysed the 5' RACE reads with MiXCR anew, one entry per CDR3 protein. Among some 280,000 distinct CDR3 sequences listed, 15% to 20% were seen once. The receptor's source is a man in his late teens or twenties who had mild COVID-19 (a few samples of this study predate the infection). Cell type and time point are not known. Sequencing was done on a sample of PBMCs or a T cell subset sorted from them (not recorded which). The rearrangement joins TRBV12-3 or TRBV12-4 to TRBJ2-1; 15 nucleotides align to TRBD2. DNA for the CDR3: TGTGCCAGCAGACGGACTAGCGGGGGGGCAGTCGATGAGCAGTTCTTC. This encodes CASRRTSGGAVDEQFF.